These T cell receptor beta chains were read from a single sample in a study of T cell responses to AZD1222 COVID-19 vaccine. Using immunoSEQ multiplex PCR, the repertoire was profiled, and TCRdb retains in-frame clones only, with some absent. The sample yields about 100,000 clones, 70% to 90% seen once. The input for sequencing was peripheral blood, taken on day 0 of AZD1222 vaccination. Receptors were obtained from an adult in good health. The CDR3 runs from the conserved cysteine through the conserved F or W. D genes are given only for firm matches. Not all rows give a size; the values are once, few, many and, for expanded clones, a class.

j_call	v_call	clone_size	d_call	cdr3_nt	cdr3_aa
TRBJ2-2	TRBV11-3	.	.	TGTGCCAGCAGCTTAGCCTTGGGGAGTCTCGGCACCGGGGAGCTGTTTTTT	CASSLALGSLGTGELFF
TRBJ2-5	TRBV19	.	.	TGTGCCAGTAGTGGACAGATTTTAGAGACCCAGTACTTC	CASSGQILETQYF
TRBJ1-1	TRBV5-4	.	.	TGTGCCAGCAGCTTGGCGATCCAGGGAGGTACTGAAGCTTTCTTT	CASSLAIQGGTEAFF
TRBJ2-5	TRBV21-1	.	.	TGTGCCAGCAGCAAAGGGCCGGGACAGGGACAAGAGACCCAGTACTTC	CASSKGPGQGQETQYF
TRBJ2-1	TRBV5-1	.	TRBD1	TGCGCCAGCATAGTCGGGACAGGTCCCTACAATGAGCAGTTCTTC	CASIVGTGPYNEQFF
TRBJ2-1	TRBV7-9	.	.	TGTGCCAGCAGCTCAGCAACGGGCAGCAAGTACAATGAGCAGTTCTTC	CASSSATGSKYNEQFF
TRBJ1-2	TRBV4-1	.	TRBD1	TGCGCCAGCAGCCAAGATCTTCTAGGGGGACAGAGAGTTGACACCTTC	CASSQDLLGGQRVDTF
TRBJ2-1	TRBV19	few	TRBD2	TGTGCCAGTAGTATAGGTGTCCGACTAGCGGGCGGTAGCTCCTACAATGAGCAGTTCTTC	CASSIGVRLAGGSSYNEQFF
TRBJ2-3	TRBV11-2	.	.	TGTGCCAGCAGCTTAGTGTCAGGGGACGTTGGAGATACGCAGTATTTT	CASSLVSGDVGDTQYF
TRBJ2-5	TRBV30	.	.	TGTGCCTGGAGTGTAGGACTCCAAGAGACCCAGTACTTC	CAWSVGLQETQYF
TRBJ2-7	TRBV6-1	.	.	TGTGCCAGCGCCGACCCTGGCAACGAGCAGTACTTC	CASADPGNEQYF
TRBJ1-2	TRBV7-8	.	TRBD1	TGTGCCAGCAGCTTAGGTCCTTTCGGGGGACAGGGAGATAACTATGGCTACACCTTC	CASSLGPFGGQGDNYGYTF